Listed here are 27 T cell receptor beta chains from one sample, sequenced in a study of response to subunit inactivated influenza vaccine. Via MiXCR, TCRdb re-called the RT-PCR reads, giving one row per CDR3 protein. The data contain some 850,000 distinct CDR3 sequences, under 20% of them singletons. Here the sequenced sample was PBMCs from blood, taken about 5 days after vaccination. The source of these receptors is a man aged 50 to 60 who received an inactivated influenza vaccine.

The V call is TRBV19, the J call TRBJ1-1; D not resolved. The CDR3 loop spans 12 amino acids. Germline CDR1 LNHDA, CDR2 SQIVND (reference sequence). V lost 5 bases, J lost 10 bases, and 14 bases lay in between. The CDR3 protein is CASSSSVRRAFF. In nucleotides, the CDR3 is TGTGCCAGTAGTTCCTCCGTGCGGCGAGCTTTCTTT.

This chain uses TRBV5-1 with TRBJ2-4; D is perhaps TRBD1 (5 bases). V was trimmed by 1 base and J by 4 bases, leaving 12 bases between them. CDR1 and CDR2 (germline): SGHRS, YFSETQ. The CDR3 extends over 15 amino acids. CDR3 sequence (DNA): TGCGCCAGCAGCTTGTACAGCAGGGAAAAAAACATTCAGTACTTC. Translation: CASSLYSREKNIQYF.

This chain connects TRBV3-1 to TRBJ2-7; tentatively, D is TRBD1 or TRBD2 (5 bases each). Per the germline V gene, CDR1 is LGHDT and CDR2 is YNNKEL (reference sequence). V was trimmed by 10 bases and J by 0 bases, leaving 16 bases between them. The CDR3 runs to 14 residues. The DNA for the CDR3 is TGTGCCACAACCAACGGGGCCCACTCCTACGAGCAGTACTTC. Amino acid sequence: CATTNGAHSYEQYF.

This rearrangement joins TRBV11-1 to TRBJ2-7; D unresolved. This CDR3 spans 19 amino acids. The germline V and J ends were trimmed by 5 bases and 0 bases, with 26 bases remaining between them. CDR1 is SGHAT, CDR2 FQDESV, per germline (reference sequence). The CDR3 here is CASSPWDLAGVRSSYEQYF. The CDR3 DNA sequence: TGTGCCAGCAGCCCCTGGGATTTAGCCGGTGTTAGGAGCTCCTACGAGCAGTACTTC. The full variable domain, in which reference TRBV11-1 and TRBJ2-7 provide the parts outside the CDR3, is EAEVAQSPRYKITEKSQAVAFWCDPISGHATLYWYRQILGQGPELLVQFQDESVVDDSQLPKDRFSAERLKGVDSTLKIQPAELGDSAMYLCASSPWDLAGVRSSYEQYFGPGTRLTVT.

This chain connects TRBV20-1 to TRBJ1-3, with 12 nucleotides matching TRBD1. Losses at the gene ends were 1 base for V and 3 bases for J; bases not matched to a gene: 7. The length of the CDR3 is 17 residues. The germline gives CDR1 DFQATT, CDR2 SNEGSKA (reference sequence). CDR3 nucleotide sequence: TGCAGTGCTAGAGCCGGGACAGGGGGCCGGAATGGAAACACCATATATTTT. The encoded protein is CSARAGTGGRNGNTIYF.

The V and J genes are TRBV7-2 and TRBJ1-2; D may be TRBD1 (6 bases). The germline CDR1 and CDR2 sequences are SGHTA and FQGNSA. The germline V and J ends were trimmed by 2 bases and 7 bases, with 11 bases remaining between them. CDR3 length equals 13 residues. CDR3 nucleotide sequence: TGTGCCAGCAGCTTACAGGGGTACTCTGGCTACACCTTC. Amino acids: CASSLQGYSGYTF.

In its sample, this clonotype was seen a few times. This chain links TRBV7-8 with TRBJ2-6; the D is unclear. Germline V gene data show CDR1 as SGHVS and CDR2 as FQNEAQ. With 5 bases removed from V and 0 bases from J, the gap between germline ends came to 14 bases. CDR3 length equals 17 residues. This CDR3 reads CASSPLRAYSGANVLTF. The CDR3 region has the DNA TGTGCCAGCAGCCCCCTCCGCGCTTACTCTGGGGCCAACGTCCTGACTTTC.

This chain joins TRBV20-1 and TRBJ2-5; D ambiguous. Trimming shortened V by 0 bases and J by 9 bases, and 5 bases separated the two germline ends. The CDR3 covers 10 residues. CDR1 DFQATT and CDR2 SNEGSKA come from the germline V gene (reference sequence). CDR3 coding DNA: TGCAGTGCTAGAGATCCCGCCCAGTACTTC. As protein: CSARDPAQYF.

The rearrangement joins TRBV20-1 to TRBJ2-5; perhaps D is TRBD1 or TRBD2 (5 bases each). V lost 6 bases, J lost 2 bases, and 10 bases lay in between. The CDR3 is 12 amino acids. Germline V lookup: CDR1 DFQATT, CDR2 SNEGSKA (reference sequence). The CDR3 is CSAEGNQETQYF. The CDR3 DNA reads as TGCAGTGCCGAGGGGAATCAAGAGACCCAGTACTTC.

This clonotype was recorded many times. The rearrangement joins TRBV20-1 to TRBJ2-3; 12 positions agree with TRBD2. V dropped 3 bases and J dropped 5; count of bases not matched to a gene: 6. The CDR3 is 15 amino acids. CDR1 is DFQATT, CDR2 SNEGSKA, per germline (reference sequence). Here the CDR3 DNA reads TGCAGTGCTAGCCCCCCTAGCGGGAGGGTAGATACGCAGTATTTT. It translates to CSASPPSGRVDTQYF.

This chain links TRBV29-1 with TRBJ2-1; D is possibly TRBD2 (6 bases). V was trimmed by 3 bases and J by 11 bases, leaving 20 bases between them. CDR1 is SQVTM and CDR2 is ANQGSEA in the germline V gene. The CDR3 sequence is 14 residues long. The CDR3 sequence: CSVDEAGTGGQQFF. The CDR3 DNA reads TGCAGCGTTGACGAGGCGGGAACCGGGGGACAGCAGTTCTTC.

This clonotype has only a few counts. This sequence joins TRBV4-3 and TRBJ2-1, with 14 bases identical to TRBD2. The CDR3 runs 18 residues. Trimming cost V 3 bases and J 0 bases; bases outside gene matches: 4. Germline lookup yields CDR1 LGHNA and CDR2 YSLEER. The CDR3 spells CASSHKGTSGSSYNEQFF. The CDR3 DNA reads as TGCGCCAGCAGCCACAAGGGGACTAGCGGGAGCTCCTACAATGAGCAGTTCTTC.

This chain's CDR3 is CAISESDGANVLTF. The DNA of the CDR3 is TGTGCCATCAGTGAGTCGGATGGGGCCAACGTCCTGACTTTC. This chain uses TRBV10-3 with TRBJ2-6; D not resolved. The CDR3 is made up of 14 amino acids. Trimming cost V 0 bases and J 3 bases, with 3 bases left between them. The germline V gene has CDR1 ENHRY and CDR2 SYGVKD.

V usage is TRBV20-1 and J usage is TRBJ1-1; no clear D. The CDR3 is 13 amino acids. Trimming pared 0 bases from V and 1 base from J, leaving 6 bases between. Per germline, CDR1 DFQATT and CDR2 SNEGSKA (reference sequence). CDR3 protein: CSARDFQNTEAFF. The CDR3 DNA is TGCAGTGCTAGAGATTTCCAGAACACTGAAGCTTTCTTT.

The V and J genes are TRBV20-1 and TRBJ2-7; TRBD2 aligns across 8 bases. Germline-derived CDR1 and CDR2 are DFQATT and SNEGSKA (reference sequence). There are 15 residues in the CDR3. Trimming took 6 bases from V and 1 from J; bases not matched to a gene: 11. The CDR3 sequence: CSADRGGFTSYEQYF. CDR3 coding DNA: TGCAGTGCGGACCGGGGGGGATTCACATCCTACGAGCAGTACTTC.

The V call is TRBV12-3 or TRBV12-4, the J call TRBJ1-1; 9 nucleotides match TRBD1. With V trimmed by 5 bases and J by 3 bases, 4 bases remained unmatched. This CDR3 has 14 amino acids. The CDR3 region has the DNA TGTGCCAGCAGTGCGACAGGGGGAGACACTGAAGCTTTCTTT. Protein sequence: CASSATGGDTEAFF.

This rearrangement joins TRBV5-1 to TRBJ2-1; 12 bases match TRBD1. The V gene end was trimmed by 0 bases and the J gene end by 6 bases; junction bases not matched to a gene: 4. Per the germline V gene, CDR1 is SGHRS and CDR2 is YFSETQ. The CDR3 spans 16 residues. CDR3 protein: CASSLGGTGGFNEQFF. The DNA for the CDR3 is TGCGCCAGCAGCTTGGGTGGGACAGGGGGCTTCAATGAGCAGTTCTTC. The variable domain in full, completed from reference TRBV5-1 and TRBJ2-1, reads KAGVTQTPRYLIKTRGQQVTLSCSPISGHRSVSWYQQTPGQGLQFLFEYFSETQRNKGNFPGRFSGRQFSNSRSEMNVSTLELGDSALYLCASSLGGTGGFNEQFFGPGTRLTVL.

This clonotype has ten or more counts. The chain links TRBV6-1 to TRBJ2-7; the match to TRBD1 covers 9 bases. Germline CDR1 is MNHNS and CDR2 is SASEGT. The V and J ends lost 6 bases and 3 bases, in that order; junction bases with no gene match: 9. The length of the CDR3 is 15 residues. For the CDR3, the DNA is TGTGCCAGCAGAGAGGGACAGGGACCGTACTACGAGCAGTACTTC. It specifies CASREGQGPYYEQYF.

V is TRBV11-2 and J is TRBJ2-7; D gene unclear. The length of the CDR3 is 13 residues. Per the germline V gene, CDR1 is SGHAT and CDR2 is FQNNGV. V was trimmed by 0 bases and J by 4 bases, leaving 7 bases between them. Written as DNA, the CDR3 is TGTGCCAGCAGCTTAGACGAAAGGTACGAGCAGTACTTC. It codes for CASSLDERYEQYF.

The sample holds a few counts of this clonotype. The chain couples TRBV28 to TRBJ2-7, with 11 nucleotides matching TRBD2. The V and J ends lost 2 bases and 2 bases, in that order; junction bases with no gene match: 8. The germline V gene encodes CDR1 MDHEN and CDR2 SYDVKM. The CDR3 contains 17 residues. DNA of the CDR3: TGTGCCAGCAGTTTAACTAGCGGGAGATCCTCTACCTACGAGCAGTACTTC. Amino acid sequence: CASSLTSGRSSTYEQYF.

The chain links TRBV6-1 to TRBJ2-7; 10 bases are a match to TRBD2. Germline-derived CDR1 and CDR2 are MNHNS and SASEGT. V was clipped by 6 bases and J by 2 bases; unmatched bases: 4. The CDR3 has 14 amino acids. For the CDR3, the DNA is TGTGCCAGCAGGCGCGGGACTAGCGCCTACGAGCAGTACTTC. Translation gives CASRRGTSAYEQYF.

The V and J genes are TRBV9 and TRBJ1-2; D is possibly TRBD1 (5 bases). This CDR3 spans 15 amino acids. V was pared by 0 bases and J by 2 bases, with 11 bases between. CDR1 SGDLS and CDR2 YYNGEE come from the germline V gene. The CDR3 is CASSVAAGRNYGYTF. For the CDR3, the DNA is TGTGCCAGCAGCGTAGCTGCAGGGAGGAACTATGGCTACACCTTC.

This clonotype was counted at least ten times. V usage is TRBV20-1 and J usage is TRBJ2-7, with 8 positions matching TRBD1. With 8 bases clipped from V and 6 bases from J, the junction kept 9 bases outside the gene matches. This CDR3 region has 12 residues. Germline V gene sequence: CDR1 DFQATT, CDR2 SNEGSKA (reference sequence). The CDR3, as DNA: TGCAGTCTATCCCAGGGGGCGGCCGAGCAGTACTTC. Amino acid sequence: CSLSQGAAEQYF.

This chain connects TRBV7-2 to TRBJ2-1; either TRBD1 or TRBD2 may fit D (5 bases each). The CDR3 has 14 residues. The germline V and J ends were trimmed by 5 bases and 15 bases, with 23 bases remaining between them. Looked up from germline, CDR1 is SGHTA and CDR2 is FQGNSA. The CDR3 coding sequence is TGTGCCAGCAGCAGCCTTAAAAATGGGGGAATGGCGTTCTTC. Translated: CASSSLKNGGMAFF.

This clonotype was counted only a few times. This chain connects TRBV20-1 to TRBJ1-2, with TRBD1 matching 7 bases. Per germline, CDR1 DFQATT and CDR2 SNEGSKA (reference sequence). The CDR3 length is 15 residues. Germline trimming cut 6 bases from V and 4 bases from J; bases unmatched to any gene: 14. The CDR3 nucleotides are TGCAGTGCAGGAAAGGGGGCAGGGGACTTCTATGGCTACACCTTC. Protein sequence: CSAGKGAGDFYGYTF.

This clonotype has a handful of counts. This chain links TRBV12-3 or TRBV12-4 with TRBJ2-2; D is undetermined. The CDR3 loop spans 16 amino acids. Deletions cut 1 base from V and 2 bases from J, with 11 bases between. CDR3 bases: TGTGCCAGCAGTTTAGGACCGGAGATAAACACCGGGGAGCTGTTTTTT. Protein sequence: CASSLGPEINTGELFF.

The chain couples TRBV7-6 to TRBJ2-3; TRBD2 matches at 12 bases. This CDR3 has 15 residues. The V gene's germline CDR1 is SGHVS and CDR2 FNYEAQ. V trimming: 4 bases; J trimming: 5 bases; junction bases outside the gene matches: 4. The CDR3 nucleotides read TGTGCCAGCAGCTGGACTAGCGGGGAATTAGATACGCAGTATTTT. It translates to CASSWTSGELDTQYF. Full variable domain (missing parts from reference TRBV7-6 and TRBJ2-3): GAGVSQSPRYKVTKRGQDVALRCDPISGHVSLYWYRQALGQGPEFLTYFNYEAQQDKSGLPNDRFSAERPEGSISTLTIQRTEQRDSAMYRCASSWTSGELDTQYFGPGTRLTVL.